The clone carrying this TCR beta chain was counted a single time. Antigen unknown. The record originates from a study of shared clonotypes between healthy human individuals. Study-level findings and limits: Non-shared clonotypes had lower generation probabilities than clonotypes shared by all four sorted-subset donors.

Losses at the gene ends were 3 bases for V and 5 bases for J; bases not matched to a gene: 10. The CDR3 contains 15 residues. The germline gives CDR1 SGHRS, CDR2 YFSETQ. Each sample came from a Caucasian adult donor living in Nashville, Tennessee. Sequencing used immunoSEQ multiplex PCR; TCRdb keeps in-frame clones, though not all of them. The table has 1.4 million to 1.5 million clones, roughly 96% seen once; the top ten hold about 1.2%. This sequence originates from a man aged 25 to 45 in good health. Input material: naive CD4+ T cells sorted from blood. Noted subset: CD45RA+ positively selected. V usage is TRBV5-1 and J usage is TRBJ1-1; 7 positions agree with TRBD1. In DNA form, the CDR3 reads TGCGCCAGCAGCTGGAGGACAGGTTTGGTGACTGAAGCTTTCTTT. Residues: CASSWRTGLVTEAFF.